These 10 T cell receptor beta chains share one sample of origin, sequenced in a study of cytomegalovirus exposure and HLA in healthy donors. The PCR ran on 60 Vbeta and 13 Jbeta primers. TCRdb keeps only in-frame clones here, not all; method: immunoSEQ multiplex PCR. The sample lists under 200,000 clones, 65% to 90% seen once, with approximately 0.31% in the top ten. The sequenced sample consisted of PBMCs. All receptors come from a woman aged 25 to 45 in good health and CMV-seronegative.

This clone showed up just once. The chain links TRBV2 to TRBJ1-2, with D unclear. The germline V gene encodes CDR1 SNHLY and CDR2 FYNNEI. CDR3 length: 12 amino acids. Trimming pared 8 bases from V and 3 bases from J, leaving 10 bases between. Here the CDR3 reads CASFPLHYGYTF. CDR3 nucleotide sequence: TGTGCCAGCTTCCCACTCCACTATGGCTACACCTTC.

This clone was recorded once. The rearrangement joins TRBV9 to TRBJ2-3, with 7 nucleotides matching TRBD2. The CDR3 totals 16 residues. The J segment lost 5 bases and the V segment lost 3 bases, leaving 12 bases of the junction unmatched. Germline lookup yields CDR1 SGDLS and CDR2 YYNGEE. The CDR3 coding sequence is TGTGCCAGCAGCGAGGATAGCGGGCTAGAAGGAGATACGCAGTATTTT. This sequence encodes CASSEDSGLEGDTQYF. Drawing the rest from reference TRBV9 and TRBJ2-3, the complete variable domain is DSGVTQTPKHLITATGQRVTLRCSPRSGDLSVYWYQQSLDQGLQFLIQYYNGEERAKGNILERFSAQQFPDLHSELNLSSLELGDSALYFCASSEDSGLEGDTQYFGPGTRLTVL.

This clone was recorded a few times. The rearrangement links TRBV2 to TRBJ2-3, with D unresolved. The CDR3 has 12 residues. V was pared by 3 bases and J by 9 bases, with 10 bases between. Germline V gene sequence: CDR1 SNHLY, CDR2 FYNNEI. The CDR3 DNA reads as TGTGCCAGCAGTGAGGTGGCTTCAACGCAGTATTTT. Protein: CASSEVASTQYF.

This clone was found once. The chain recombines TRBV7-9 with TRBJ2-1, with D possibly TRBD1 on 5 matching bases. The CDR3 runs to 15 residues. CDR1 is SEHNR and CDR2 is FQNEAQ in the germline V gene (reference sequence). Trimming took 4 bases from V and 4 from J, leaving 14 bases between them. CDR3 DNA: TGTGCCAGCAGCTCAAGGGGCTTTGGTTACAATGAGCAGTTCTTC. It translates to CASSSRGFGYNEQFF. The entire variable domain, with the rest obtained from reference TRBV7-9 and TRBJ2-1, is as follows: DTGVSQNPRHKITKRGQNVTFRCDPISEHNRLYWYRQTLGQGPEFLTYFQNEAQLEKSRLLSDRFSAERPKGSFSTLEIQRTEQGDSAMYLCASSSRGFGYNEQFFGPGTRLTVL.

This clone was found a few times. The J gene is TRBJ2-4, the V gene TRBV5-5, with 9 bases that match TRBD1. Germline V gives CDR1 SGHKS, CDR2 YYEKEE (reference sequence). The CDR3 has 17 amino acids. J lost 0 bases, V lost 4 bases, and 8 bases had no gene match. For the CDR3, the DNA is TGTGCCAGCAGCCGGACAGGGGATGGGGTAGCCAAAAACATTCAGTACTTC. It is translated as CASSRTGDGVAKNIQYF.

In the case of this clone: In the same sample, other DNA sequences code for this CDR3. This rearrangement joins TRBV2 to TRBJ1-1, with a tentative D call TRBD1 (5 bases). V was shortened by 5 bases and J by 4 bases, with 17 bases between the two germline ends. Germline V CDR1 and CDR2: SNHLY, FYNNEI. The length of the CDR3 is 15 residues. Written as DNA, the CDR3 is TGTGCCAGCAGTCCTGACGTACAGGTGGGCACTGAAGCTTTCTTT. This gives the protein CASSPDVQVGTEAFF.

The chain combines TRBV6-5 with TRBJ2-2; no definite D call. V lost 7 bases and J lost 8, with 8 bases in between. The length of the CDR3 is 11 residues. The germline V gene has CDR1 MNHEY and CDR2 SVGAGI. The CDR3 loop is CASTPGGELFF. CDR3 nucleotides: TGTGCCAGCACTCCCGGGGGGGAGCTGTTTTTT.

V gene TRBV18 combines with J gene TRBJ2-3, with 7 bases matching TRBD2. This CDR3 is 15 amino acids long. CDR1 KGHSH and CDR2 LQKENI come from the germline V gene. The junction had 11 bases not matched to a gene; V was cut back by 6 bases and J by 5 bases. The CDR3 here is CASSPRGEWGDTQYF. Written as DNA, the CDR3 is TGTGCCAGCTCCCCTCGGGGGGAATGGGGAGATACGCAGTATTTT. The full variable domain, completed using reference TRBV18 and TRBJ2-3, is NAGVMQNPRHLVRRRGQEARLRCSPMKGHSHVYWYRQLPEEGLKFMVYLQKENIIDESGMPKERFSAEFPKEGPSILRIQQVVRGDSAAYFCASSPRGEWGDTQYFGPGTRLTVL.

CDR3 in DNA: TGTGCCAGCAGCGTAGATTCACGCGGCACTGAAGCTTTCTTT. Residues: CASSVDSRGTEAFF. J is TRBJ1-1 and V is TRBV9; no reliable D call. The CDR3 is 14 residues long. From germline, CDR1 is SGDLS and CDR2 YYNGEE. The V end lost 0 bases, the J end lost 4 bases, and 10 bases lay between the germline ends.

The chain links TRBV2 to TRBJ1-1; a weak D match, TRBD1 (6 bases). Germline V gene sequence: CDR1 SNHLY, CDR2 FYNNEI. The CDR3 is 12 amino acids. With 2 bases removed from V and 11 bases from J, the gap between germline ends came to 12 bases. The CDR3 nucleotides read TGTGCCAGCAGTGAATCCGTCGACAGGGCTTTCTTT. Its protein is CASSESVDRAFF.